Reported below is one T cell receptor beta chain. The antigen is unknown. The sample originates from a study of cytomegalovirus exposure and HLA in healthy donors. Broader study findings: Cytomegalovirus-associated TCR beta chains were listed, numbering more than 150. A later analysis found common viral pathogens apparently linked to several of the most significant clusters.

With 60 Vbeta and 13 Jbeta primers, the PCR was carried out. Generated by immunoSEQ multiplex PCR, the TCRdb table keeps only in-frame clones and is missing some. Of around 170,000 clones in the sample, 79% were seen once. V lost 4 bases and J 0 bases, leaving 20 bases between the germline ends. CDR3 length equals 17 residues. Germline CDR1 SGHNT, CDR2 YYREEE (reference sequence). The V call is TRBV5-4, the J call TRBJ2-7, with D possibly being TRBD2 (5 bases). The TCR comes from a woman aged 40 to 50 in good health and CMV-seronegative. Sequencing was carried out using PBMCs. CDR3 amino acids: CASSPSTTGSSSYEQYF. For the CDR3, the DNA is TGTGCCAGCAGCCCTTCGACTACGGGAAGTAGCTCCTACGAGCAGTACTTC.